This T cell receptor (beta chain) was retrieved from a study of T cells in Graves' hyperthyroidism and ophthalmopathy. The germline V gene has CDR1 SGHAT and CDR2 FQNNGV. This CDR3 contains 14 residues. The V and J ends lost 5 bases and 4 bases respectively, with 14 bases between them. At least ten counts were recorded for this clonotype. The investigators amplified TCR beta CDR3 regions from RNA transcripts. An initial round of RT-PCR targeting the TCR CDR3 relied on the HTBI primer set. TCRdb ran MiXCR on the multiplex PCR reads and lists one entry per CDR3 protein. The table shows 250,000 or so distinct CDR3 sequences, with more than 12% occurring only once.

The genes are TRBV11-2 and TRBJ1-1, with D perhaps TRBD1 (6 bases). The sequenced material came from blood. This receptor was identified in a woman in her thirties or forties with Graves' hyperthyroidism that later progressed to Graves' ophthalmopathy. The CDR3 sequence: CASSDHRVGTEAFF. The CDR3 DNA reads TGTGCCAGCAGCGATCACAGGGTCGGCACTGAAGCTTTCTTT.